The entry that follows covers one T cell receptor beta chain sequence. This specimen belongs to a study of blood T cell repertoires in COVID-19. Background on the study: Acute and convalescent COVID-19 specimens originated in the United States, Italy and Spain. T cells, B-cell-depleted T cells, or PBMCs provided the cDNA or gDNA that served as material.

Under the authors' procedure: Reference gene primers were amplified, and this amplification served to estimate nucleated cell counts. The data were produced by immunoSEQ multiplex PCR, yet TCRdb's version contains in-frame clones alone and is incomplete. V, J and clone size were drawn from that table, and D and trimming were deduced from the DNA. This table has 200,000 to 300,000 clones, around 87% appearing once. The sample taken for sequencing was peripheral blood. The origin of this receptor is a woman aged 45 to 65 with acute or convalescent COVID-19.

CDR3 protein: CASSESMSGSRNEQFF. DNA of the CDR3: TGTGCCAGCAGTGAAAGTATGTCCGGGAGTCGGAATGAGCAGTTCTTC. The chain employs TRBV25-1 and TRBJ2-1, with a tentative D call TRBD2 (6 bases). The CDR3 loop spans 16 amino acids. V lost 2 bases to trimming and J lost 7 bases, with 18 bases between them. Germline CDR1 and CDR2: MGHDK and SYGVNS. The full variable domain, rest sourced from reference TRBV25-1 and TRBJ2-1, is EADIYQTPRYLVIGTGKKITLECSQTMGHDKMYWYQQDPGMELHLIHYSYGVNSTEKGDLSSESTVSRIRTEHFPLTLESARPSHTSQYLCASSESMSGSRNEQFFGPGTRLTVL.